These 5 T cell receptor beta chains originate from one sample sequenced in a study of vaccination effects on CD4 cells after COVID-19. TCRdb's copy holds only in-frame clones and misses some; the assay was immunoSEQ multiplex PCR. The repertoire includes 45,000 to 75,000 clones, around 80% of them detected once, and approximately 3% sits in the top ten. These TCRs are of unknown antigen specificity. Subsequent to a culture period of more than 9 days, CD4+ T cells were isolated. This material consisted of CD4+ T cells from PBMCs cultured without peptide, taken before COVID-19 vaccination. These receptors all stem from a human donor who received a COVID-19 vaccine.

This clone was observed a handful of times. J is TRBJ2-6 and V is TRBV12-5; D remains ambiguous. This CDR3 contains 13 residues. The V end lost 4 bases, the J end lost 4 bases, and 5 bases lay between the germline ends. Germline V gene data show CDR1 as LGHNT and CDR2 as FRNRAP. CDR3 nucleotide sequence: TGTGCTAGTGGTTACGCGGGGGCCAACGTCCTGACTTTC. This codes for CASGYAGANVLTF.

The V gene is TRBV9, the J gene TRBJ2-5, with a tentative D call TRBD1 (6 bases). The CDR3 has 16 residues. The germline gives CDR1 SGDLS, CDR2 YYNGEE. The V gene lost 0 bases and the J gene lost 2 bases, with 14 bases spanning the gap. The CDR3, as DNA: TGTGCCAGCAGCGTAGGAATTAGTGGACAGCAAGAGACCCAGTACTTC. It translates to CASSVGISGQQETQYF.

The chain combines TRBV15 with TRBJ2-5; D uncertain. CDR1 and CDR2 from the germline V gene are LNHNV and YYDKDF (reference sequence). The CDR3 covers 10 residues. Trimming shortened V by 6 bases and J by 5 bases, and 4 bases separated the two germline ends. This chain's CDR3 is CATSRETQYF. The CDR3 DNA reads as TGTGCCACCAGTCGGGAGACCCAGTACTTC.

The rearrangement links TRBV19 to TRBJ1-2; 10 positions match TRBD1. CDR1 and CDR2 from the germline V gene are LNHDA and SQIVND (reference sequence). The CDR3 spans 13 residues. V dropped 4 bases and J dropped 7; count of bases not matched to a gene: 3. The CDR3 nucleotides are TGTGCCAGTAGTAAGGGACAGGGGTTTGGCTACACCTTC. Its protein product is CASSKGQGFGYTF.

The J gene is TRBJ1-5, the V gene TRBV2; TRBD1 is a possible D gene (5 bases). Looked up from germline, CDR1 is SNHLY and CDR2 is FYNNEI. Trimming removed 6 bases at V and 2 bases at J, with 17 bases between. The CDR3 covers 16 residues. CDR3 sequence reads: CASRNQGSAGNQPQHF. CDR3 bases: TGTGCCAGCAGGAATCAGGGTTCAGCGGGCAATCAGCCCCAGCATTTT.